The rows below give T cell receptor beta chains drawn from one sample of a study of blood T cell repertoires in COVID-19. Sequencing was performed with immunoSEQ multiplex PCR; in TCRdb, only in-frame clones are kept and a portion is missing. The data hold around 300,000 clones, with over 75% observed a single time. The sample comprised peripheral blood. The origin of the receptors is a human donor in a cohort sampled during active COVID-19. Each CDR3 is given with its conserved first and last residue. The D gene is left open where the match is weak. Clone size is stated in some rows and not others, as once, few, many or a class when expanded.

>TRBJ2-1|TRBV12-3/TRBV12-4|-|-
TGTGCCAGCAGCCTCGCAGGGGAGCAGTTCTTC
CASSLAGEQFF
>TRBJ1-2|TRBV28|-|TRBD1
TGTGCCAGCAGTTTGTTCGGACAGGGAAGGTATGGCTACACCTTC
CASSLFGQGRYGYTF
>TRBJ2-2|TRBV2|-|TRBD1
TGTGCCAGCAAGTGGACGGGACAGGGGATCGGGGAGCTGTTTTTT
CASKWTGQGIGELFF
>TRBJ1-5|TRBV19|-|-
TGTGCCAGCAACCCCCGGGTGGAACAGCCCCAGCATTTT
CASNPRVEQPQHF
>TRBJ2-7|TRBV28|-|TRBD2
TGTGCCAGCAGGGATACTAGCGGGAGGTACGAGCAGTACTTC
CASRDTSGRYEQYF
>TRBJ2-1|TRBV24-1|-|TRBD2
TGTGCCACCAAGACTAGCGGAGGTTTGCAGTTCTTC
CATKTSGGLQFF
>TRBJ2-1|TRBV9|-|-
TGTGCCAGCAGCGTATACGGCGGGACCTCCTACAATGAGCAGTTCTTC
CASSVYGGTSYNEQFF
>TRBJ1-4|TRBV4-3|-|TRBD1
TGCGCCAGCAGCCAAGGCGGGACAGCGGTGGAAAAACTGTTTTTT
CASSQGGTAVEKLFF
>TRBJ2-3|TRBV30|-|TRBD2
TGTGCCTGGAGTAGCGGACTAGCGATAGATACGCAGTATTTT
CAWSSGLAIDTQYF
>TRBJ2-7|TRBV4-1|-|TRBD2
TGCGCCAGCAGCCACTCCTGGACTAGCGGTTACGAGCAGTACTTC
CASSHSWTSGYEQYF
>TRBJ1-1|TRBV19|-|TRBD1
TGTGCCAGTAGTTATGGGACAGGGGCTAACACTGAAGCTTTCTTT
CASSYGTGANTEAFF
>TRBJ2-1|TRBV4-1|once|TRBD2
TGCGCCAGATTTAACCTAGCGGGAGGGTTTGGGGGTGAGCAGTTCTTC
CARFNLAGGFGGEQFF
>TRBJ2-7|TRBV12-3/TRBV12-4|-|-
TGTGCCAGCAGCGGGAGTGCCTACGAGCAGTACTTC
CASSGSAYEQYF
>TRBJ2-2|TRBV7-8|once|-
TGTGCCAGCAGCTCTTCAGGGGACACCGGGGAGCTGTTTTTT
CASSSSGDTGELFF
>TRBJ2-6|TRBV7-2|once|TRBD1
TGTGCCAGCAGCTTTGCCGGGACAGCTGGGGCCAACGTCCTGACTTTC
CASSFAGTAGANVLTF
>TRBJ2-2|TRBV5-1|once|-
TGCGCCAGCAGCTTGGAGGGACAGAACACCGGGGAGCTGTTTTTT
CASSLEGQNTGELFF
>TRBJ1-2|TRBV5-1|-|TRBD1
TGCGCCAGCAGCTTAGGGGACAGAAGCTATGGCTACACCTTC
CASSLGDRSYGYTF
>TRBJ2-7|TRBV3-1/TRBV3-2|-|TRBD2
TGTGCCAGCAGCAACGACCCTAGCGGAGCCCGCTTC
CASSNDPSGARF
>TRBJ1-6|TRBV5-1|-|-
TGCGCCAGCAGCGATTCGGGCTCCTATAATTCACCCCTCCACTTT
CASSDSGSYNSPLHF
>TRBJ1-2|TRBV5-1|-|TRBD1
TGCGCCAGCAGCTTAGCCGGGACAGGACTTGATGGCTACACCTTC
CASSLAGTGLDGYTF
>TRBJ2-3|TRBV5-1|-|-
TGCGCCAGCAGCTTAGGAGGGGAGAAGGGAGATACGCAGTATTTT
CASSLGGEKGDTQYF
>TRBJ1-5|TRBV19|-|-
TGTGCCAGTAGTATTCGTGAGGGCCAGCCCCAGCATTTT
CASSIREGQPQHF
>TRBJ2-2|TRBV7-6|-|-
TGTGCCAGCAGCTCCCTTTGGGGGCCTTACACCGGGGAGCTGTTTTTT
CASSSLWGPYTGELFF
>TRBJ1-6|TRBV6-5|-|-
TGTGCCAGCAGTTACTCGAAGGGACAATATTCACCCCTCCACTTT
CASSYSKGQYSPLHF
>TRBJ1-1|TRBV6-6|-|-
TGTGCCAGCAGTTGGGGGCCTGAAGCTTTCTTT
CASSWGPEAFF
>TRBJ1-5|TRBV6-4|few|-
TGTGCCAGCAGTGACCCTATCCCCTATCAGCCCCAGCATTTT
CASSDPIPYQPQHF
>TRBJ1-6|TRBV19|-|TRBD1
TGTGCCAGCTCCCTCGGACAGGGAACCTATTCACCCCTCCACTTT
CASSLGQGTYSPLHF
>TRBJ2-3|TRBV18|-|-
TGTGCCAGCTCACCAGAGCTAGTTAGGACAGATACGCAGTATTTT
CASSPELVRTDTQYF
>TRBJ2-3|TRBV19|-|-
TGTGCCAGTAGTATGGGGCGCCGCACAGATACGCAGTATTTT
CASSMGRRTDTQYF
>TRBJ2-7|TRBV7-2|once|TRBD1
TGTGCCAGCTCTGGGGCAGGGGGACCCTCCGAGCAGTACTTC
CASSGAGGPSEQYF
>TRBJ2-1|TRBV2|-|-
TGTGCCAGCAGTGTTAAGACTCTAATCAATGAGCAGTTCTTC
CASSVKTLINEQFF
>TRBJ2-1|TRBV4-1|-|TRBD2
TGCGCCAGCAGCCAAGTTTCCGCGGGACTATATGAGCAGTTCTTC
CASSQVSAGLYEQFF
>TRBJ2-5|TRBV7-9|few|TRBD1
TGTGCCAGCAGCTTTTCGGGACAGGGTATAGAGACCCAGTACTTC
CASSFSGQGIETQYF
>TRBJ2-1|TRBV5-1|-|-
TGCGCCAGCAGCCTTAGCGGACTTGAGCAGTTCTTC
CASSLSGLEQFF
>TRBJ1-1|TRBV3-1/TRBV3-2|-|TRBD1
TGTGCCAGCAGCCCAGGGGGCACGGCTTTCTTT
CASSPGGTAFF
>TRBJ2-7|TRBV6-5|-|-
TGTGCCAGCAGTTACTCGGGAGGCGAGCAGTACTTC
CASSYSGGEQYF
>TRBJ2-6|TRBV4-3|-|TRBD1
TGCGCCAGCAGCCACGACAGGGGGCAATATGGGGCCAACGTCCTGACTTTC
CASSHDRGQYGANVLTF
>TRBJ1-2|TRBV11-2|-|-
TGTGCCAGCAGCTTCGACAGGACTAACTATGGCTACACCTTC
CASSFDRTNYGYTF
>TRBJ2-4|TRBV11-2|once|-
TGTGCCAGCAGCTTAGATCTCGAAGCAACCAACTCGCCCAAAAACATTCAGTACTTC
CASSLDLEATNSPKNIQYF
>TRBJ1-1|TRBV4-2|-|TRBD1
TGTGCCAGCAGCCAAGAGTACAGGGGCACTGAAGCTTTCTTT
CASSQEYRGTEAFF
>TRBJ2-7|TRBV5-1|once|-
TGCGCCAGCAGCTTTTTGACAGGGAGGTCCGAGCAGTACTTC
CASSFLTGRSEQYF
>TRBJ2-1|TRBV9|-|-
TGTGCCAGCAGCGTAGCCCCCGACATCTACAATGAGCAGTTCTTC
CASSVAPDIYNEQFF
>TRBJ2-7|TRBV23-1|-|TRBD1
TGCGCCAGCAAGAACTACTCGGGACAGATCTACGAGCAGTACTTC
CASKNYSGQIYEQYF
>TRBJ2-2|TRBV28|few|-
TGTGCCAGCAGTGACACAAACACCGGGGAGCTGTTTTTT
CASSDTNTGELFF
>TRBJ1-5|TRBV5-8|-|TRBD1
TGTGCCAGCAGCCTGGACAGGGAGATCCCGGGCCAGCATTTT
CASSLDREIPGQHF